This T cell receptor (beta chain) originates from a study of CD8 T cells in ankylosing spondylitis. Concerning this clonotype itself: Its specificity is not known.

Study-wide results and caveats: A motif of roughly 8 highly homologous TCR beta variants was seen as apparently characteristic of ankylosing spondylitis blood. Matched ankylosing spondylitis synovial fluid reportedly contained a significantly enriched population of disease-linked clones.

As the method for making TCR beta libraries, quantitative 5'-RACE with molecular barcodes was used. From the 5' RACE reads, TCRdb called clonotypes with MiXCR, one entry per CDR3 protein. Of hundreds of thousands of distinct CDR3 sequences listed, roughly 27% were seen once; the top ten hold 0.89%. The CDR3 is 18 amino acids. The J segment lost 4 bases and the V segment lost 8 bases, leaving 17 bases of the junction unmatched. The rearrangement joins TRBV12-3 or TRBV12-4 to TRBJ2-4; 10 positions match TRBD2. Sequenced: blood, either unsorted or a sorted T cell fraction (not recorded which). The sequence derives from a male donor with ankylosing spondylitis. This CDR3 reads CASSSTSPTSGPKNIQYF. Here the CDR3 DNA reads TGTGCCAGCTCCTCGACCAGTCCGACTAGCGGGCCTAAAAACATTCAGTACTTC.